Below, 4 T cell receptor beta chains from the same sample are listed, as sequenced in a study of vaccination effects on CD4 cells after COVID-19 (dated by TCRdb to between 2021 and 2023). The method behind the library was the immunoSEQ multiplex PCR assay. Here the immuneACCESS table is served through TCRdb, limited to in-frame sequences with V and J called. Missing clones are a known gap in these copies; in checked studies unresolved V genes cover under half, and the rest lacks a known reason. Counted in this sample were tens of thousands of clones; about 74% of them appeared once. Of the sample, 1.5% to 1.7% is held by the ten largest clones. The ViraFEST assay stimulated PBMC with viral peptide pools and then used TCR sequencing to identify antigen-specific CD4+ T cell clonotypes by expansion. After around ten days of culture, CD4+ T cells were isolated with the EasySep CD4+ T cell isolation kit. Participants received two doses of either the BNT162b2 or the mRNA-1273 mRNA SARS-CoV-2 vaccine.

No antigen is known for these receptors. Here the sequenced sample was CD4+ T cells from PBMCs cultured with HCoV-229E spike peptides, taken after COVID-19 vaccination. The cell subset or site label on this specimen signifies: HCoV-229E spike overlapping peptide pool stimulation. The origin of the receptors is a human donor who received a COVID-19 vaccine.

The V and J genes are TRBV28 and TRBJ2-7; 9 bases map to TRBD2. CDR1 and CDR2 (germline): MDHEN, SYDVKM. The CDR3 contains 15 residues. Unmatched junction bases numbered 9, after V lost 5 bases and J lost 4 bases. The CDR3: CASSIGLASSYEQYV. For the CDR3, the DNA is TGTGCCAGCAGTATAGGACTAGCGTCATCATACGAGCAGTACGTC.

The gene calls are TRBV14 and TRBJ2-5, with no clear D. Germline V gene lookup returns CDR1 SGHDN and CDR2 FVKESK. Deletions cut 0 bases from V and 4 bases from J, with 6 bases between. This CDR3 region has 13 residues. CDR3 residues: CASSQDMGETQYF. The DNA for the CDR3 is TGTGCCAGCAGCCAAGATATGGGAGAGACCCAGTACTTC.

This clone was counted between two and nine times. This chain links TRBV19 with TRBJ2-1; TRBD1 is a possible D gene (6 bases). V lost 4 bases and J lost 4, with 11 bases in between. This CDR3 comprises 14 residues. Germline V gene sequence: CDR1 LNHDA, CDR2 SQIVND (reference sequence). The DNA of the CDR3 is TGTGCCAGTAGTAAGTCCACAGGGTACAATGAGCAGTTCTTC. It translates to CASSKSTGYNEQFF.

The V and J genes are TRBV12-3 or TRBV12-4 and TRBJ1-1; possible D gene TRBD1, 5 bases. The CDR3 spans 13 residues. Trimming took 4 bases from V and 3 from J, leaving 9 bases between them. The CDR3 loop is CASSWGTYTEAFF. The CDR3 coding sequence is TGTGCCAGCAGTTGGGGCACTTACACTGAAGCTTTCTTT.